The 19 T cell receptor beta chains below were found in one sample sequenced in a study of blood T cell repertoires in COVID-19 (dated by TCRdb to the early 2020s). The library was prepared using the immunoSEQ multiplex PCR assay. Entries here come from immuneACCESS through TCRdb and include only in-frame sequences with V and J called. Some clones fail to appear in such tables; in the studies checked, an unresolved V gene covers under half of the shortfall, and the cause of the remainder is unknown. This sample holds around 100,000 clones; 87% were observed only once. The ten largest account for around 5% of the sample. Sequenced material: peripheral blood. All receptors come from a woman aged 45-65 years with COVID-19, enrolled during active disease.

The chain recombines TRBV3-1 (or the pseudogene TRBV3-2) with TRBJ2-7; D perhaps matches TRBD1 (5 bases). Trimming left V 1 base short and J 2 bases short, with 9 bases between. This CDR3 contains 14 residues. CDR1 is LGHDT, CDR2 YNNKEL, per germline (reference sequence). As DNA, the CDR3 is TGTGCCAGCAGCCAAGGGGGCAGGGCCTACGAGCAGTACTTC. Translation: CASSQGGRAYEQYF.

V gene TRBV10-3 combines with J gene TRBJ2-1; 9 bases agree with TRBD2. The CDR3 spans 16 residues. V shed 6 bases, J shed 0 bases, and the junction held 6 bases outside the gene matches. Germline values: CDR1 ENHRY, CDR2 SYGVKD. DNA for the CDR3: TGTGCCATCAGCCAAATACTAGCGGGCTCCTACAATGAGCAGTTCTTC. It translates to CAISQILAGSYNEQFF.

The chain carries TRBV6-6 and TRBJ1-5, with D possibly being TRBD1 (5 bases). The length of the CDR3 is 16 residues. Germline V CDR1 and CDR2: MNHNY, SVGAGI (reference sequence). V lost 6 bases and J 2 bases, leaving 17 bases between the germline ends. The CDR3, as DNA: TGTGCCAGCAGCAAAAGGTTCCGGGGGGGCAATCAGCCCCAGCATTTT. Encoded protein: CASSKRFRGGNQPQHF.

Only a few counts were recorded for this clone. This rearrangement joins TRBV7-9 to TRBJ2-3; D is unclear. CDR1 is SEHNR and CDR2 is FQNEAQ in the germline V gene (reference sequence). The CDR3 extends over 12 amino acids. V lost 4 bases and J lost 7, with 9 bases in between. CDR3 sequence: CASSYGQNTQYF. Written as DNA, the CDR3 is TGTGCCAGCAGCTATGGGCAGAATACGCAGTATTTT.

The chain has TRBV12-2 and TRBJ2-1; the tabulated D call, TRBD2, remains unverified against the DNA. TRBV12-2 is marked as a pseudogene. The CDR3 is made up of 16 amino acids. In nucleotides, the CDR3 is TGTGCAAGTCGCGCAAACCGGGCCCCGAGGGCCAATGAGCAGTTCTTC. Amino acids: CASRANRAPRANEQFF.

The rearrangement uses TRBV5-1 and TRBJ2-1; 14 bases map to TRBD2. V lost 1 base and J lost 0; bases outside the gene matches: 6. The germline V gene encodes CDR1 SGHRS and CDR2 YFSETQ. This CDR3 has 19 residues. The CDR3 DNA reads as TGCGCCAGCAGCTTGTTCGGGACTAGCGGGGGTAGCTCCTACAATGAGCAGTTCTTC. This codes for CASSLFGTSGGSSYNEQFF.

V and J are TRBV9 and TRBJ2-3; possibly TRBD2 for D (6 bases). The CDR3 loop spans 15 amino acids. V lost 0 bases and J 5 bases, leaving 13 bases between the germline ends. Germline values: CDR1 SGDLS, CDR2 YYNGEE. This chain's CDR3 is CASSVDGSGVDTQYF. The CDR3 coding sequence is TGTGCCAGCAGCGTAGACGGGTCGGGGGTAGATACGCAGTATTTT. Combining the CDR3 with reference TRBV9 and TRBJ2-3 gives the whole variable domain DSGVTQTPKHLITATGQRVTLRCSPRSGDLSVYWYQQSLDQGLQFLIQYYNGEERAKGNILERFSAQQFPDLHSELNLSSLELGDSALYFCASSVDGSGVDTQYFGPGTRLTVL.

CDR3 coding DNA: TGTGCCAGCAAACTCGGGGGGGCGGAAGATACGCAGTATTTT. This codes for CASKLGGAEDTQYF. This chain uses TRBV28 with TRBJ2-3; the match to TRBD2 covers 8 bases. J lost 5 bases, V lost 7 bases, and 8 bases had no gene match. This CDR3 spans 14 amino acids. Per the germline V gene, CDR1 is MDHEN and CDR2 is SYDVKM.

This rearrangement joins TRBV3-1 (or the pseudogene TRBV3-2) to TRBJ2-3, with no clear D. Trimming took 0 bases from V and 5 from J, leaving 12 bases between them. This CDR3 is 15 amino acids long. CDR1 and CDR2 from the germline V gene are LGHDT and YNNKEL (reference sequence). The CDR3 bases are TGTGCCAGCAGCCAAGATCCACTACTCCAAGATACGCAGTATTTT. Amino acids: CASSQDPLLQDTQYF.

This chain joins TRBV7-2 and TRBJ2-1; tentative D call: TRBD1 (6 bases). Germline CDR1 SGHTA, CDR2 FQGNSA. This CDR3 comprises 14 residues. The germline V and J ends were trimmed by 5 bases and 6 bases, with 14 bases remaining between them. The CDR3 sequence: CASSDSGTSNEQFF. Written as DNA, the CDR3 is TGTGCCAGCAGCGACTCCGGGACAAGCAATGAGCAGTTCTTC.

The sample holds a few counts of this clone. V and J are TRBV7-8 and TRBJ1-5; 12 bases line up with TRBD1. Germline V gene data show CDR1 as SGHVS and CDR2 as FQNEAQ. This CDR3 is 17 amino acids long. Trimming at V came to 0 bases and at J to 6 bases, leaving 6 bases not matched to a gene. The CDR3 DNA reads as TGTGCCAGCAGCTTAGCGGGGGGACAGGGGGCGTCTCAGCCCCAGCATTTT. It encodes CASSLAGGQGASQPQHF. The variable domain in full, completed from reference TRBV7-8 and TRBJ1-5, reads GAGVSQSPRYKVAKRGQDVALRCDPISGHVSLFWYQQALGQGPEFLTYFQNEAQLDKSGLPSDRFFAERPEGSVSTLKIQRTQQEDSAVYLCASSLAGGQGASQPQHFGDGTRLSIL.

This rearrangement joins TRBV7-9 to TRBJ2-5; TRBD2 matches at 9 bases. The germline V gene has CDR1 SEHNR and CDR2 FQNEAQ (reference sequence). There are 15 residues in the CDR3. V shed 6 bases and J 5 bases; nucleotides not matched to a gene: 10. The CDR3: CASRVAGAIGETQYF. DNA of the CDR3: TGTGCCAGCAGAGTAGCGGGGGCCATCGGGGAGACCCAGTACTTC.

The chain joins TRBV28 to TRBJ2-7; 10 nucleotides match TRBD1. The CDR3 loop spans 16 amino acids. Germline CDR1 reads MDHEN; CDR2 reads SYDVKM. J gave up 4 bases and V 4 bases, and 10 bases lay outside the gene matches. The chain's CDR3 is CASSYQGRDRGYEQYF. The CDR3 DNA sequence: TGTGCCAGCAGTTATCAGGGAAGGGACAGGGGTTACGAGCAGTACTTC.

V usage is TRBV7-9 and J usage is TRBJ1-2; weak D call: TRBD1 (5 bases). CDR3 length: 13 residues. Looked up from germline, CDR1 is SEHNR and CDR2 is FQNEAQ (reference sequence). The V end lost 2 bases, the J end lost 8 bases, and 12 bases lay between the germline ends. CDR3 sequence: CASSLRTEGGYTF. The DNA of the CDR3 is TGTGCCAGCAGCTTAAGGACGGAGGGGGGCTACACCTTC.

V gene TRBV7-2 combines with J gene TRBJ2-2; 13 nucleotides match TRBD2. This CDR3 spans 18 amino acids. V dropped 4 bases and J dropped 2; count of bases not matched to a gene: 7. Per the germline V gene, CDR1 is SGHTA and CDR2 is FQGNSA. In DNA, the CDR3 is TGTGCCAGCAGCTGGACCGGGACTAGCGGGACCAACACCGGGGAGCTGTTTTTT. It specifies CASSWTGTSGTNTGELFF. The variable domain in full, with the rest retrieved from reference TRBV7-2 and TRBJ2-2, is GAGVSQSPSNKVTEKGKDVELRCDPISGHTALYWYRQSLGQGLEFLIYFQGNSAPDKSGLPSDRFSAERTGGSVSTLTIQRTQQEDSAVYLCASSWTGTSGTNTGELFFGEGSRLTVL.

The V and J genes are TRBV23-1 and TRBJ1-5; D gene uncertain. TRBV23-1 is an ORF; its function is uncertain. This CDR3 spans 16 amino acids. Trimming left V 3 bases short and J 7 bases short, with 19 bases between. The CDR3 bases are TGCGCCAGCAGTCATATCGGGGTGTCCGGTGGCCAGCCCCAGCATTTT. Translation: CASSHIGVSGGQPQHF.

CDR3 DNA: TGTGCCAGCAGTGAAATGCAGGGAAACACCATATATTTT. Encoded protein: CASSEMQGNTIYF. This chain joins TRBV2 and TRBJ1-3, with D unresolved. The V end was cut by 2 bases, the J end by 4 bases, with 6 bases between. Germline CDR1 SNHLY, CDR2 FYNNEI. The CDR3 is 13 amino acids.

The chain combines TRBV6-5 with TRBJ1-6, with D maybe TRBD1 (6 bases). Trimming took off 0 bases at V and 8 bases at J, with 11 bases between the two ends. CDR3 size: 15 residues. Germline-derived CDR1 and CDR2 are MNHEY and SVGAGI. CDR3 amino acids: CASSYSGRGDSPLHF. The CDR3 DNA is TGTGCCAGCAGTTACTCGGGCAGGGGAGATTCACCCCTCCACTTT.

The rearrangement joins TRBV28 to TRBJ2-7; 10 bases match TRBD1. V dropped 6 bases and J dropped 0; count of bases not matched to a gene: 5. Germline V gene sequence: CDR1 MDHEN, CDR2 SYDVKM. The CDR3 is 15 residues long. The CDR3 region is CASRPGQGPSYEQYF. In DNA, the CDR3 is TGTGCCAGCAGACCGGGACAGGGGCCCTCCTACGAGCAGTACTTC.